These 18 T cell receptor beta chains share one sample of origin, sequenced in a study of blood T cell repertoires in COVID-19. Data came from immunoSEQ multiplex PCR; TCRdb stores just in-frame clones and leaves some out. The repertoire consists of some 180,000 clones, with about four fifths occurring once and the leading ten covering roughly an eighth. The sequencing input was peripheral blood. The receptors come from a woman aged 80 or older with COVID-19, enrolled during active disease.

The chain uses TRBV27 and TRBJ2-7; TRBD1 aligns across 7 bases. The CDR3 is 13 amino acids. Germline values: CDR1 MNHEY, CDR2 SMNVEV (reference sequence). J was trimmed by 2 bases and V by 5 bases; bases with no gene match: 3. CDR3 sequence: CASSGQGAYEQYF. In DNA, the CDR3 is TGTGCCAGCAGTGGTCAGGGGGCCTACGAGCAGTACTTC.

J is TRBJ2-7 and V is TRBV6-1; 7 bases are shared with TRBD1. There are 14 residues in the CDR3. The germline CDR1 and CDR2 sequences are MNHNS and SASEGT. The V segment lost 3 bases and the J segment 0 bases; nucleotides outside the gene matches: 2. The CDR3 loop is CASSETGLSYEQYF. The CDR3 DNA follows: TGTGCCAGCAGTGAGACAGGGCTCTCCTACGAGCAGTACTTC.

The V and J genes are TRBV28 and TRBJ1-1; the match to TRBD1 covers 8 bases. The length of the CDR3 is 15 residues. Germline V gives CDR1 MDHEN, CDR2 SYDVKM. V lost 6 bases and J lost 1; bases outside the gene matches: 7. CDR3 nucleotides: TGTGCCAGCAGGGCAGGGGGCGCAGGGAACACTGAAGCTTTCTTT. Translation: CASRAGGAGNTEAFF. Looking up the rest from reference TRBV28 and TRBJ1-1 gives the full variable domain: DVKVTQSSRYLVKRTGEKVFLECVQDMDHENMFWYRQDPGLGLRLIYFSYDVKMKEKGDIPEGYSVSREKKERFSLILESASTNQTSMYLCASRAGGAGNTEAFFGQGTRLTVV.

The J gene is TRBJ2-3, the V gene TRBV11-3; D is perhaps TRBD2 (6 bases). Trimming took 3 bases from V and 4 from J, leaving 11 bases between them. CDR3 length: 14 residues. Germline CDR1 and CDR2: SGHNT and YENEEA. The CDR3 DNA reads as TGTGCCAGCAGCTTCGTTGCGGGGTCAGATACGCAGTATTTT. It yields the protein CASSFVAGSDTQYF.

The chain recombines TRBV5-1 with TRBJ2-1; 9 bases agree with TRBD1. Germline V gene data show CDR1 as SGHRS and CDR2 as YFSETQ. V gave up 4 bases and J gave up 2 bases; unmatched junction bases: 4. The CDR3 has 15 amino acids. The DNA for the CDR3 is TGCGCCAGCAGCCTACGACAGGGGGCCTACAATGAGCAGTTCTTC. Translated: CASSLRQGAYNEQFF.

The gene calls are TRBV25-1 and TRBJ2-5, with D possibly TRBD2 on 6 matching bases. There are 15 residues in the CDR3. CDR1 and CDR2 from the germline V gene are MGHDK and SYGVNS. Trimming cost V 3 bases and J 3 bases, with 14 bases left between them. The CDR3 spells CASSEGGRGEETQYF. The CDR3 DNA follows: TGTGCCAGCAGTGAGGGGGGTCGGGGAGAAGAGACCCAGTACTTC.

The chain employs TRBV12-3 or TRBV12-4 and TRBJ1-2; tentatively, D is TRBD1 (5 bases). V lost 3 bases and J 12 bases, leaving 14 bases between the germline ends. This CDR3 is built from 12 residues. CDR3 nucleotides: TGTGCCAGCAGTTTGGGTGGGGCCACGAACACCTTC. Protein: CASSLGGATNTF.

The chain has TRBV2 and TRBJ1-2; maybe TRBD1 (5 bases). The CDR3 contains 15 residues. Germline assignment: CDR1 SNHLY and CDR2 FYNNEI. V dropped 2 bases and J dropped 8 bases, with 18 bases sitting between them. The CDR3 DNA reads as TGTGCCAGCAGTGAACGGGGTCGGGGGATAGCGGGCTACACCTTC. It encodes CASSERGRGIAGYTF.

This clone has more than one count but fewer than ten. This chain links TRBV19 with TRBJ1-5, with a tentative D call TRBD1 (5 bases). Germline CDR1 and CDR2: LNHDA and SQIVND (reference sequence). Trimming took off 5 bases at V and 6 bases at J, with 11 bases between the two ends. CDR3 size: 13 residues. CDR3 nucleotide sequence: TGTGCCAGTAGTGAAGGGCAGGGTCAGCCCCAGCATTTT. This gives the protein CASSEGQGQPQHF.

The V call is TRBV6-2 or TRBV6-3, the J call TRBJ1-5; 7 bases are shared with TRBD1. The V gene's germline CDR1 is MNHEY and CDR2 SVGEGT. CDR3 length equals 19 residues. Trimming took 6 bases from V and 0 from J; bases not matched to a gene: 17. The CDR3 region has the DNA TGTGCCAGCAGCTTCAATCCGGGACAGACGGGAAGTAGCAATCAGCCCCAGCATTTT. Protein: CASSFNPGQTGSSNQPQHF.

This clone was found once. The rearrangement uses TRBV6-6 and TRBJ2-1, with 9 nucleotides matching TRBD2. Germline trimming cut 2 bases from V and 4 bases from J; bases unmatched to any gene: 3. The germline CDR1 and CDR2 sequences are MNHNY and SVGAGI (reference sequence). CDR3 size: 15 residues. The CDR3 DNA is TGTGCCAGCAGTTACGGTAGCGGGGGTTACAATGAGCAGTTCTTC. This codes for CASSYGSGGYNEQFF.

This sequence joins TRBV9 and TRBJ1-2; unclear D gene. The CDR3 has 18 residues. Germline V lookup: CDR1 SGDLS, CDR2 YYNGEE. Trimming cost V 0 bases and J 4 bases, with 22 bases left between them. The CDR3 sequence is CASSVDDGGMKRSYGYTF. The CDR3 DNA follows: TGTGCCAGCAGCGTAGATGATGGAGGGATGAAAAGGAGCTATGGCTACACCTTC.

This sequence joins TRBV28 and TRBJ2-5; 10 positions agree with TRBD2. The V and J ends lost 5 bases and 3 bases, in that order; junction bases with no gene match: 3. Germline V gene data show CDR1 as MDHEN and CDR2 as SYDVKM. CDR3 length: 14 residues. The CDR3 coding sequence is TGTGCCAGCAGTGCAGGACTAGCGGAAGAGACCCAGTACTTC. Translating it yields CASSAGLAEETQYF. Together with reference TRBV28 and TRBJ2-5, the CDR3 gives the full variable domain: DVKVTQSSRYLVKRTGEKVFLECVQDMDHENMFWYRQDPGLGLRLIYFSYDVKMKEKGDIPEGYSVSREKKERFSLILESASTNQTSMYLCASSAGLAEETQYFGPGTRLLVL.

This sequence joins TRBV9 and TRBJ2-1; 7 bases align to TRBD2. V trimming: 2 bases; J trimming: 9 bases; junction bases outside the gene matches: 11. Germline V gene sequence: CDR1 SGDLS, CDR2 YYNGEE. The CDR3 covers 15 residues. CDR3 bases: TGTGCCAGCAGCGTCGACGGGAGGACGAAGGGTGAGCAGTTCTTC. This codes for CASSVDGRTKGEQFF.

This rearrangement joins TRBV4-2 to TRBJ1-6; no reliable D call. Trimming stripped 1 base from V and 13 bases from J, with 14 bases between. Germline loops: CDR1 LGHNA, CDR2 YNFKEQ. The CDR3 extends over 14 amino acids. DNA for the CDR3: TGTGCCAGCAGCCAAGGAGGTCCCCTCTCTCCCCTCCACTTT. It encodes CASSQGGPLSPLHF.

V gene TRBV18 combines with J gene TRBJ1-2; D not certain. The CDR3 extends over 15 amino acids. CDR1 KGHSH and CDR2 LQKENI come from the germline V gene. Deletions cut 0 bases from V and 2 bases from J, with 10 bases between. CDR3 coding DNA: TGTGCCAGCTCACCACCTGGACTGGGGAACTATGGCTACACCTTC. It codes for CASSPPGLGNYGYTF. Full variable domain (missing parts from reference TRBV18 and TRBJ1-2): NAGVMQNPRHLVRRRGQEARLRCSPMKGHSHVYWYRQLPEEGLKFMVYLQKENIIDESGMPKERFSAEFPKEGPSILRIQQVVRGDSAAYFCASSPPGLGNYGYTFGSGTRLTVV.

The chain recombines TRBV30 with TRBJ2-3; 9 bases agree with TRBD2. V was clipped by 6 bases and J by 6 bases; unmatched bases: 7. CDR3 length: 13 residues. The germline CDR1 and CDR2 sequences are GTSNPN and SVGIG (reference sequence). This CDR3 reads CACSGGPYDTQYF. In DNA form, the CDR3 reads TGTGCCTGCAGCGGGGGGCCATATGATACGCAGTATTTT.

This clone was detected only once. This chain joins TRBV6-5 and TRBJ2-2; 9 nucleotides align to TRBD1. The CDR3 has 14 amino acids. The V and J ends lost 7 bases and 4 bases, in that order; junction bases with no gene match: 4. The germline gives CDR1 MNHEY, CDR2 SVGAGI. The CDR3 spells CASTDRGATGELFF. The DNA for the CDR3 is TGTGCCAGCACAGACAGGGGGGCCACCGGGGAGCTGTTTTTT.